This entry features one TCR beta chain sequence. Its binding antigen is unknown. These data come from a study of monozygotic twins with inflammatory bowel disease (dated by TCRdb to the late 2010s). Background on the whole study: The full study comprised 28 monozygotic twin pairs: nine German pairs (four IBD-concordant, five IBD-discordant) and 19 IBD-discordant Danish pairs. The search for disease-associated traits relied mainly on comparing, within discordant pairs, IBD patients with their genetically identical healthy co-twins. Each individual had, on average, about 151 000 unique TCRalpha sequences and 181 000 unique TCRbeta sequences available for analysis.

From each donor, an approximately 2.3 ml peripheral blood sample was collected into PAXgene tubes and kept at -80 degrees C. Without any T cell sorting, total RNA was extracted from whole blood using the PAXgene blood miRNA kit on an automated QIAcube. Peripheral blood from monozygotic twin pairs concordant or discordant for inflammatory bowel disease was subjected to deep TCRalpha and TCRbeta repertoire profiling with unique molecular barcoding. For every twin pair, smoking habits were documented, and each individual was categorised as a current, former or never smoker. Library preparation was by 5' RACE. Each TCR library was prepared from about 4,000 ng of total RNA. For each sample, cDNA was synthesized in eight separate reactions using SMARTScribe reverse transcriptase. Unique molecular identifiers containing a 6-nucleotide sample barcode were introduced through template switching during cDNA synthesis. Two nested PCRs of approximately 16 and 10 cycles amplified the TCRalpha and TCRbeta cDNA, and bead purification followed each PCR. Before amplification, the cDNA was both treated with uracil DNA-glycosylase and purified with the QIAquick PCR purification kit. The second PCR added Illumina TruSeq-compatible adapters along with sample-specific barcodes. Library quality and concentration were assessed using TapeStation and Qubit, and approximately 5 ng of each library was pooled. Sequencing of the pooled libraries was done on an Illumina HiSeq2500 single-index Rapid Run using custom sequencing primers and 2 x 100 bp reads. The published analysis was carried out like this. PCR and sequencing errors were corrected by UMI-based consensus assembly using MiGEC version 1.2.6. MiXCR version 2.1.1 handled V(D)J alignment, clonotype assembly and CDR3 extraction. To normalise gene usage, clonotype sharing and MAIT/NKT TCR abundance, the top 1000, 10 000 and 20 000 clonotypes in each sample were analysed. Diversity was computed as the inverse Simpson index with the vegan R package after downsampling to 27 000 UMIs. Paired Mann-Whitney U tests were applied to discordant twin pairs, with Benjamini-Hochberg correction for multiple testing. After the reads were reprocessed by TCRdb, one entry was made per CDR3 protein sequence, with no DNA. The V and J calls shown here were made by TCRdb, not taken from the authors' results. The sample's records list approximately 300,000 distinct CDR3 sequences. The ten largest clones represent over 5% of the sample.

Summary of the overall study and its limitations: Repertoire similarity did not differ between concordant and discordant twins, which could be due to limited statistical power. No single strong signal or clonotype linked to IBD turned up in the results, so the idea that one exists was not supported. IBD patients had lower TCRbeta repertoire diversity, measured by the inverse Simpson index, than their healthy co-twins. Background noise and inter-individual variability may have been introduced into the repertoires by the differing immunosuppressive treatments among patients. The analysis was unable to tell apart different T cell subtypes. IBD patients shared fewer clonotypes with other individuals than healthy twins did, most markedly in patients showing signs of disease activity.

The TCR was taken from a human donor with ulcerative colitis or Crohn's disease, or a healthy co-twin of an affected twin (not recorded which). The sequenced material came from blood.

The CDR3 here reads CASSETGATEAFF. The chain is assembled from TRBV9 and TRBJ1-1; TCRdb lists TRBD1, though no DNA is available to test this call. The CDR3 spans 13 residues, from the cysteine through the phenylalanine. No DNA appears here. The germline V gene yields SGDLS for CDR1 and YYNGEE for CDR2.